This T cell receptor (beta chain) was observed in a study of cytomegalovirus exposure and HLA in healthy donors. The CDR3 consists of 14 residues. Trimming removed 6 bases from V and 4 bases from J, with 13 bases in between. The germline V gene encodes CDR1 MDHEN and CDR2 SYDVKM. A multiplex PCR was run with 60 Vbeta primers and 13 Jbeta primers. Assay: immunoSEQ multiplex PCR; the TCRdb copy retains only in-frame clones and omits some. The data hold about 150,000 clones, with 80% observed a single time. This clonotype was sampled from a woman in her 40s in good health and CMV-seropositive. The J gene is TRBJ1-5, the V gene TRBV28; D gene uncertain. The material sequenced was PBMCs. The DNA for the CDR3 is TGTGCCAGCAGCCCGGGAGGAGGTAATCAGCCCCAGCATTTT. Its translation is CASSPGGGNQPQHF. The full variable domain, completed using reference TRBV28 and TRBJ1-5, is DVKVTQSSRYLVKRTGEKVFLECVQDMDHENMFWYRQDPGLGLRLIYFSYDVKMKEKGDIPEGYSVSREKKERFSLILESASTNQTSMYLCASSPGGGNQPQHFGDGTRLSIL.